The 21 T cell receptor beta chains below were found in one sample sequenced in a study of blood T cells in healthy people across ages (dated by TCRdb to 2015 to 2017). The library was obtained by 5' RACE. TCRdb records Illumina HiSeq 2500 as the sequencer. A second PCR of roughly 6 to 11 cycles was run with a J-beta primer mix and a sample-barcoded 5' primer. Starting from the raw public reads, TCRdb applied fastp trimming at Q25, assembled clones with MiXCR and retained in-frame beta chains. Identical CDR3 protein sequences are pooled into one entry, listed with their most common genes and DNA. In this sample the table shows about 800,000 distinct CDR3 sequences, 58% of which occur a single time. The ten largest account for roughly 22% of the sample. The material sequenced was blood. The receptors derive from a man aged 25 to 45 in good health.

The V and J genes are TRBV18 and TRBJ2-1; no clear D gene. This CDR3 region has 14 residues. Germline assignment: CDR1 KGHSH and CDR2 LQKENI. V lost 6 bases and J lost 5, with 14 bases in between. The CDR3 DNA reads TGTGCCAGCTCGAACCGGTCAGGAAACAATGAGCAGTTCTTC. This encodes CASSNRSGNNEQFF.

The CDR3 sequence is CASSLGGSTYGYTF. The CDR3 DNA reads TGTGCCAGCAGCTTAGGAGGCAGTACTTATGGCTACACCTTC. The V call is TRBV7-9, the J call TRBJ1-2; D is unclear. The germline V and J ends were trimmed by 1 base and 5 bases, with 11 bases remaining between them. CDR1 and CDR2 (germline): SEHNR, FQNEAQ (reference sequence). The CDR3 extends over 14 amino acids.

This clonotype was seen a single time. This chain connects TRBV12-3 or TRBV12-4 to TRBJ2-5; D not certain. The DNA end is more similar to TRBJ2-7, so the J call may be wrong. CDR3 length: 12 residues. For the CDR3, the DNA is TGTGCCAGCGGAAGACTGACCTACGAGCAGTACTTC. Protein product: CASGRLTYEQYF.

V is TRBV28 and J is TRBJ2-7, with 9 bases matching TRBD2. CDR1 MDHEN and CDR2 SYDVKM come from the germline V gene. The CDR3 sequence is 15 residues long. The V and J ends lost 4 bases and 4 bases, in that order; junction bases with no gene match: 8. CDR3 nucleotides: TGTGCCAGCAGTTCCCCAGGCGGGGGGGGGTACGAGCAGTACTTC. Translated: CASSSPGGGGYEQYF.

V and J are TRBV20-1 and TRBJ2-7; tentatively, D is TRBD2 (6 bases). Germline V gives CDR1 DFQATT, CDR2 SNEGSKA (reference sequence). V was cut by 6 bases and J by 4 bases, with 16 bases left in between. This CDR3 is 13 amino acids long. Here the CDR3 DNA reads TGCAGTGCCCCCATGCGTGCGGGGTACGAGCAGTACTTC. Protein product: CSAPMRAGYEQYF.

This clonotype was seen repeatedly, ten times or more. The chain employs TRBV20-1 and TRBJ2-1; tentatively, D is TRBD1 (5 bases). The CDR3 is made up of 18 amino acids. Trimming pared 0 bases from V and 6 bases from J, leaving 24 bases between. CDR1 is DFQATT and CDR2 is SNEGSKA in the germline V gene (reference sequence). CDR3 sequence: CSARDSFQRQTLGNEQFF. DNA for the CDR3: TGCAGTGCTAGAGATAGTTTCCAGCGACAGACCCTTGGCAATGAGCAGTTCTTC.

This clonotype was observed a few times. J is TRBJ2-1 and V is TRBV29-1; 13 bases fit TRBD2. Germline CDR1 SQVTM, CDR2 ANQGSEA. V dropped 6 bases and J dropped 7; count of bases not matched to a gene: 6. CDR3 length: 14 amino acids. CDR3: CSVDTSGRENEQFF. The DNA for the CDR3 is TGCAGCGTAGACACTAGCGGGAGGGAGAATGAGCAGTTCTTC.

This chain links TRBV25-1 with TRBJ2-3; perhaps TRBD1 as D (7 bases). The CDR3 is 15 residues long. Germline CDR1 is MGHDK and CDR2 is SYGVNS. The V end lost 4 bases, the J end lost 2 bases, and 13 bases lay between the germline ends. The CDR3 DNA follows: TGTGCCAGCAGTGTGGAGGGGGCCTACACAGATACGCAGTATTTT. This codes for CASSVEGAYTDTQYF.

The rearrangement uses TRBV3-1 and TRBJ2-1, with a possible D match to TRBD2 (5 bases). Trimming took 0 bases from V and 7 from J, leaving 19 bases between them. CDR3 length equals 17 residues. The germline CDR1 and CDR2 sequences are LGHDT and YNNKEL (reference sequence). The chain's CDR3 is CASSQEGGLAGKNEQFF. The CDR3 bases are TGTGCCAGCAGCCAAGAGGGCGGGCTAGCAGGCAAAAATGAGCAGTTCTTC.

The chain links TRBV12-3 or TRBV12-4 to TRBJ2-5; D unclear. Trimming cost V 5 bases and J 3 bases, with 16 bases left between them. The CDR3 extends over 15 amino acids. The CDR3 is CASSHPIDTKETQYF. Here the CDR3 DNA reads TGTGCCAGCAGTCATCCCATCGACACCAAAGAGACCCAGTACTTC.

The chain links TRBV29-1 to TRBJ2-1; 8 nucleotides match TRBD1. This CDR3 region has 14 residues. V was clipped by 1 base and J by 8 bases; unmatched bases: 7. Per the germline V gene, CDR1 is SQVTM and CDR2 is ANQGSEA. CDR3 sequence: CSVEGQGARYEQFF. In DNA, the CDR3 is TGCAGCGTTGAAGGCCAGGGGGCGAGGTATGAGCAGTTCTTC.

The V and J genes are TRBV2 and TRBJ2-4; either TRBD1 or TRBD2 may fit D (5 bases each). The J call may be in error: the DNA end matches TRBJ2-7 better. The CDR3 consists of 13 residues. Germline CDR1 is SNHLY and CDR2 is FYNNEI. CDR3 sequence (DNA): TGTGCCAGCTTTCGGGGCGAGCGCTACGAGCAGTACTTC. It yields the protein CASFRGERYEQYF.

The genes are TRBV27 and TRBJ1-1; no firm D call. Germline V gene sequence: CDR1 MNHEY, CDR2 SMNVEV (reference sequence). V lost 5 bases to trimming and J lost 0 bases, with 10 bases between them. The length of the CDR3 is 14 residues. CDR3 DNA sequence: TGTGCCAGCAGTCGCGATTACCTGAACACTGAAGCTTTCTTT. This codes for CASSRDYLNTEAFF.

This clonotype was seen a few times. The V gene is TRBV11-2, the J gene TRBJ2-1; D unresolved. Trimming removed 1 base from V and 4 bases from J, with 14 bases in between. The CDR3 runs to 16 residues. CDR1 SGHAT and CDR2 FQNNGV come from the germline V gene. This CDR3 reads CASSLVVVGWYNEQFF. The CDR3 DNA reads TGTGCCAGCAGCTTAGTAGTGGTCGGGTGGTACAATGAGCAGTTCTTC.

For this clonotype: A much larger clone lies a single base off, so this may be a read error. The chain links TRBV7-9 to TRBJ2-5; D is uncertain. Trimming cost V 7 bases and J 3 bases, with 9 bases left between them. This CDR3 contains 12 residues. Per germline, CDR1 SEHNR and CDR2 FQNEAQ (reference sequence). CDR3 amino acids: CASNSTKETQYF. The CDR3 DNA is TGTGCCAGCAACTCAACGAAAGAGACCCAGTACTTC.

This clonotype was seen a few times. For the CDR3, the DNA is TGTGCCAGCAGCTTAGGGGACTACAATGAGCAGTTCTTC. Protein sequence: CASSLGDYNEQFF. V and J are TRBV11-3 and TRBJ2-1; D is ambiguous. Germline CDR1 reads SGHNT; CDR2 reads YENEEA. V was clipped by 1 base and J by 3 bases, with 4 bases between them. The length of the CDR3 is 13 residues.

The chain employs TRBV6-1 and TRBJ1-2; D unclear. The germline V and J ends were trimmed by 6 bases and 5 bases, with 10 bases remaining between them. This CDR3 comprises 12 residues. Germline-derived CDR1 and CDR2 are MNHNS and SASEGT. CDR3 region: CASRDPAYGYTF. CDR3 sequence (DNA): TGTGCCAGCAGGGACCCGGCTTATGGCTACACCTTC.

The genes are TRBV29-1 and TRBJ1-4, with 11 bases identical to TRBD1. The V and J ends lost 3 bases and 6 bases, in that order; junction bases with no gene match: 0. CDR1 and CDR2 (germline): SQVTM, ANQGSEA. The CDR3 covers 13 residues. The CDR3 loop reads CSVEGQGDEKLFF. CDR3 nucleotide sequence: TGCAGCGTTGAGGGACAGGGGGATGAAAAACTGTTTTTT.

The CDR3: CASRTFYTSGSLNTQYF. The CDR3 DNA is TGTGCCAGCAGGACGTTTTACACTAGCGGATCTTTGAATACGCAGTATTTT. The V and J genes are TRBV6-2 or TRBV6-3 and TRBJ2-3, with 8 nucleotides matching TRBD2. Germline V gene sequence: CDR1 MNHEY, CDR2 SVGEGT. V lost 6 bases and J lost 7; bases outside the gene matches: 18. There are 17 residues in the CDR3.

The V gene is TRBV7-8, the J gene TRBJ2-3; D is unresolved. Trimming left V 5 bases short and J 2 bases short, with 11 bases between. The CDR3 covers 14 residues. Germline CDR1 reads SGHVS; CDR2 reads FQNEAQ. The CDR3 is CASSVGEYTDTQYF. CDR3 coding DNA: TGTGCCAGCAGCGTTGGGGAATACACAGATACGCAGTATTTT.

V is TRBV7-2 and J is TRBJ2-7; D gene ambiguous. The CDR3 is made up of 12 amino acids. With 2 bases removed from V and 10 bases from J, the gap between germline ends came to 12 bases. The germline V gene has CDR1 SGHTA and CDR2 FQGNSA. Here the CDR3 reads CASSLFSATQYF. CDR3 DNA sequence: TGTGCCAGCAGCTTATTCTCTGCAACCCAGTACTTC. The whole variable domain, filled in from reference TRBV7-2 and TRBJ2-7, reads GAGVSQSPSNKVTEKGKDVELRCDPISGHTALYWYRQSLGQGLEFLIYFQGNSAPDKSGLPSDRFSAERTGGSVSTLTIQRTQQEDSAVYLCASSLFSATQYFGPGTRLTVT.